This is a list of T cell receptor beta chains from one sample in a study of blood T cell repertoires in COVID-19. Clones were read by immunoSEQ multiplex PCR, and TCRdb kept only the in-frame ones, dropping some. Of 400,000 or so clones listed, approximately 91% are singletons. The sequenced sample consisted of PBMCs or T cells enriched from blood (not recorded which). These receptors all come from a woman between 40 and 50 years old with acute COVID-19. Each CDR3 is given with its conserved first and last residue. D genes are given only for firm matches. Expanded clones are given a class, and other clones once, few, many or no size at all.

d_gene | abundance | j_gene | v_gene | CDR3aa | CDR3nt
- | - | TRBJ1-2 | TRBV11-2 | CASSPAGSGAGGYTF | TGTGCCAGCAGCCCCGCGGGTTCAGGGGCGGGTGGCTACACCTTC
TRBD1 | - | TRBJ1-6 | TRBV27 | CASSPYPPGQGNDSPLHF | TGTGCCAGCAGTCCATATCCACCGGGACAGGGCAATGATTCACCCCTCCACTTT
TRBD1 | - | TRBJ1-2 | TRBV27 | CASSLSGTGNYGYTF | TGTGCCAGCAGTTTATCCGGGACAGGGAACTATGGCTACACCTTC
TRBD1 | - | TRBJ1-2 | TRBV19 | CASSVRGTGYPGGYTF | TGTGCCAGTAGTGTCCGAGGGACAGGGTATCCTGGGGGCTACACCTTC
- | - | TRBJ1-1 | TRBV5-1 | CASSFSGDRYTEAFF | TGCGCCAGCAGCTTCAGCGGGGATAGGTACACTGAAGCTTTCTTT
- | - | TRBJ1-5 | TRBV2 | CASRGAQGNQPQHF | TGTGCCAGCAGGGGGGCACAGGGCAATCAGCCCCAGCATTTT
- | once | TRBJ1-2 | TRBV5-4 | CASSSDRPSGYGYTF | TGTGCCAGCAGCTCCGACAGGCCCTCAGGCTATGGCTACACCTTC
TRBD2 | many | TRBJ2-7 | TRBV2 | CASSPGTSGYEQYF | TGTGCCAGCAGCCCCGGGACTAGCGGGTACGAGCAGTACTTC
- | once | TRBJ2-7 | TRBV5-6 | CASSLYGGVHYEQYF | TGTGCCAGCAGCTTGTATGGGGGCGTCCACTACGAGCAGTACTTC
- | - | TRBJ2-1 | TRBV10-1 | CASSDTGINEQFF | TGCGCCAGCAGTGATACAGGGATCAATGAGCAGTTCTTC
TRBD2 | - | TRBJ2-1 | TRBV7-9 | CASSSPSGGAYEQFF | TGTGCCAGCAGCTCCCCTAGCGGGGGGGCGTATGAGCAGTTCTTC
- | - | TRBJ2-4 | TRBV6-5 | CASSYSMDTNIQYF | TGTGCCAGCAGTTACTCGATGGACACAAACATTCAGTACTTC
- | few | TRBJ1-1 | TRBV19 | CASKRLSNTEAFF | TGTGCCAGTAAGAGACTTTCGAACACTGAAGCTTTCTTT
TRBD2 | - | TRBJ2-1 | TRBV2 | CASSRSGGAFYNEQFF | TGTGCCAGCAGCCGCAGCGGGGGGGCCTTCTACAATGAGCAGTTCTTC
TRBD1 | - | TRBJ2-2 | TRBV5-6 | CASSVHGTGTLTGELFF | TGTGCCAGCAGCGTACACGGGACAGGGACTCTCACCGGGGAGCTGTTTTTT
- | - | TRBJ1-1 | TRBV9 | CASSVATRQINTEAFF | TGTGCCAGCAGCGTAGCTACGCGGCAGATAAACACTGAAGCTTTCTTT
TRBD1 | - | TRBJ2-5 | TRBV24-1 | CATSEPRTGTKETQYF | TGTGCCACCAGTGAACCCCGGACAGGGACGAAAGAGACCCAGTACTTC
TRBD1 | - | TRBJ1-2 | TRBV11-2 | CASSLSDRGYGYTF | TGTGCCAGCAGCTTATCGGACAGGGGCTATGGCTACACCTTC
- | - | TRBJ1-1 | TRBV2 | CASSEISAGTEAFF | TGTGCCAGCAGTGAAATATCCGCCGGCACTGAAGCTTTCTTT
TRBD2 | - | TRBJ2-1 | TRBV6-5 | CASSSREGKSYNEQFF | TGTGCCAGCAGTTCCCGGGAGGGGAAATCCTACAATGAGCAGTTCTTC
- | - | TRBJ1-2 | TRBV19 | CASSIRQAYGYTF | TGTGCCAGTAGTATACGACAGGCCTATGGCTACACCTTC
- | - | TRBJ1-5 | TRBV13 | CASSLGAGNQPQHF | TGTGCCAGCAGCTTAGGGGCAGGCAATCAGCCCCAGCATTTT
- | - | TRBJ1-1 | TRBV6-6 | CASRYTHTGSEAFF | TGTGCCAGCAGATATACGCATACAGGGTCTGAAGCTTTCTTT
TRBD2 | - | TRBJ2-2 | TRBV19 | CASSVLAGGTGELFF | TGTGCCAGTAGTGTACTAGCGGGGGGAACCGGGGAGCTGTTTTTT
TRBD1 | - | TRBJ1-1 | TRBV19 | CASSPTGGRNTEAFF | TGTGCCAGTAGCCCCACAGGGGGCCGGAACACTGAAGCTTTCTTT
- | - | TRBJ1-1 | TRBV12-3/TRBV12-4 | CASRVLGNTEAFF | TGTGCCAGCCGGGTTCTAGGGAACACTGAAGCTTTCTTT
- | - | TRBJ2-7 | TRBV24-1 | CATSPGQKASYEQYF | TGTGCCACCAGTCCGGGACAAAAGGCTTCCTACGAGCAGTACTTC
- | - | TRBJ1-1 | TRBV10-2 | CASSESGVNTEAFF | TGCGCCAGCAGTGAGTCAGGGGTGAACACTGAAGCTTTCTTT
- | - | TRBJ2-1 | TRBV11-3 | CASSLYGNNEQFF | TGTGCCAGCAGCTTATACGGGAACAATGAGCAGTTCTTC
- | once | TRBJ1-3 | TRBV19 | CATWGVAGNTIYF | TGTGCCACCTGGGGGGTGGCTGGAAACACCATATATTTT
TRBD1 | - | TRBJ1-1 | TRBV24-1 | CATSDRTGGRTEAFF | TGTGCCACCAGTGACAGGACAGGGGGTAGGACTGAAGCTTTCTTT
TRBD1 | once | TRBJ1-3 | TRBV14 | CASSLGTGYGNTIYF | TGTGCCAGCAGCCTTGGGACAGGGTATGGAAACACCATATATTTT
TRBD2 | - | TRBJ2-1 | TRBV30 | CAWSVHAAGRDEQFF | TGTGCCTGGAGTGTACATGCAGCGGGGCGTGATGAGCAGTTCTTC
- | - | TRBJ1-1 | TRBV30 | CAWSTFRTTEAFF | TGTGCCTGGAGTACGTTTAGGACAACTGAAGCTTTCTTT
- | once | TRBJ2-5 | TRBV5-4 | CASSQTGGETQYF | TGTGCCAGCAGCCAAACGGGGGGCGAGACCCAGTACTTC
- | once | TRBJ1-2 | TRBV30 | CAWRQTDNYGYTF | TGTGCCTGGAGGCAGACAGATAACTATGGCTACACCTTC
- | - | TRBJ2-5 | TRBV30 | CAWSASRETQYF | TGTGCCTGGAGTGCCTCCAGGGAGACCCAGTACTTC
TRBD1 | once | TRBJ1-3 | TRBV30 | CAWSRDSSSGNTIYF | TGTGCCTGGAGTCGGGACAGTAGCTCTGGAAACACCATATATTTT
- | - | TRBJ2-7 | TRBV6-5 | CASSNGDSTYEQYF | TGTGCCAGCAGTAACGGGGACTCGACCTACGAGCAGTACTTC
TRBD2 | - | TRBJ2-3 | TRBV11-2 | CASSELAGGTDTQYF | TGTGCCAGCAGCGAACTAGCGGGGGGTACAGATACGCAGTATTTT
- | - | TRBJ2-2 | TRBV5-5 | CASSLALGGIVNTGELFF | TGTGCCAGCAGCTTGGCTTTAGGAGGGATCGTGAACACCGGGGAGCTGTTTTTT
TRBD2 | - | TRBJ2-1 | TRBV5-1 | CASSLGSAGGQNEQFF | TGCGCCAGCAGCTTGGGTTCAGCGGGGGGGCAAAATGAGCAGTTCTTC